These 30 T cell receptor beta chains came from one sample sequenced in a study of neurological immune-mediated disorders. Noted time point: longitudinal time-point 2. TCRdb independently ran MiXCR on the 5' RACE reads; one entry per CDR3 protein. The table has approximately 85,000 distinct CDR3 sequences, roughly 13% seen once. The sequenced sample was PBMCs. The receptors were sampled from a female donor with HTLV-1-associated myelopathy (HAM/TSP).

In its sample, this clonotype was seen many times. The chain joins TRBV2 to TRBJ1-1; no definite D call. The CDR3 sequence is 13 residues long. Germline V gene data show CDR1 as SNHLY and CDR2 as FYNNEI. V lost 3 bases and J 4 bases, leaving 9 bases between the germline ends. The CDR3 sequence: CASSEGWGTEAFF. The CDR3 DNA is TGTGCCAGCAGTGAGGGGTGGGGCACTGAAGCTTTCTTT.

This clonotype was counted a few times. The chain links TRBV5-1 to TRBJ2-1; TRBD1 aligns across 8 bases. V was clipped by 0 bases and J by 1 base; unmatched bases: 3. This CDR3 comprises 16 residues. Germline CDR1 is SGHRS and CDR2 is YFSETQ. The CDR3 region is CASSLGQGASYNEQFF. The CDR3 bases are TGCGCCAGCAGCTTGGGGCAGGGGGCATCCTACAATGAGCAGTTCTTC. The full variable domain, completed using reference TRBV5-1 and TRBJ2-1, is KAGVTQTPRYLIKTRGQQVTLSCSPISGHRSVSWYQQTPGQGLQFLFEYFSETQRNKGNFPGRFSGRQFSNSRSEMNVSTLELGDSALYLCASSLGQGASYNEQFFGPGTRLTVL.

This clonotype was recorded at least ten times. The chain couples TRBV7-2 to TRBJ2-7, with D unclear. Trimming stripped 1 base from V and 0 bases from J, with 19 bases between. CDR3 size: 18 residues. Germline V gene lookup returns CDR1 SGHTA and CDR2 FQGNSA. DNA of the CDR3: TGTGCCAGCAGCTTAGATTTTAGCCGTTGGGCTTCCTCCTACGAGCAGTACTTC. As protein: CASSLDFSRWASSYEQYF. Drawing the rest from reference TRBV7-2 and TRBJ2-7, the complete variable domain is GAGVSQSPSNKVTEKGKDVELRCDPISGHTALYWYRQSLGQGLEFLIYFQGNSAPDKSGLPSDRFSAERTGGSVSTLTIQRTQQEDSAVYLCASSLDFSRWASSYEQYFGPGTRLTVT.

This clonotype was detected a few times. The V gene is TRBV11-2, the J gene TRBJ2-3; 10 bases map to TRBD2. V lost 5 bases to trimming and J lost 5 bases; unmatched junction nucleotides: 7. The CDR3 has 15 residues. In germline, CDR1 is SGHAT, CDR2 FQNNGV. The CDR3 spells CASSPQRGGRDTQYF. CDR3 DNA: TGTGCCAGCAGCCCCCAGCGGGGGGGCAGAGATACGCAGTATTTT.

This clonotype was counted ten times or more. V gene TRBV5-6 combines with J gene TRBJ2-7, with 7 bases aligning to TRBD1. In germline, CDR1 is SGHDT, CDR2 YYEEEE. J lost 3 bases, V lost 4 bases, and 4 bases had no gene match. This CDR3 region has 13 residues. The CDR3: CASSQGQSYEQYF. CDR3 nucleotide sequence: TGTGCCAGCAGCCAGGGACAGAGCTACGAGCAGTACTTC.

This clonotype has at least ten counts. The chain combines TRBV28 with TRBJ1-1; no clear D gene. V lost 4 bases to trimming and J lost 12 bases, with 21 bases between them. Germline assignment: CDR1 MDHEN and CDR2 SYDVKM. This CDR3 is 14 amino acids long. In DNA, the CDR3 is TGTGCCAGCAGTTCCCCTGGGGAGGTGCAATTACCTTTCTTT. Its translation is CASSSPGEVQLPFF.

This sequence joins TRBV11-2 and TRBJ2-2; no reliable D call. Germline V gives CDR1 SGHAT, CDR2 FQNNGV. The CDR3 extends over 14 amino acids. V lost 0 bases and J lost 7, with 9 bases in between. CDR3 DNA: TGTGCCAGCAGCTTAGACCCGCAGAGCGGGGAGCTGTTTTTT. It specifies CASSLDPQSGELFF.

This clonotype has ten or more counts. The gene calls are TRBV12-3 or TRBV12-4 and TRBJ2-6; 9 positions match TRBD1. CDR3 length equals 16 residues. V lost 5 bases, J lost 4 bases, and 6 bases stayed unmatched. CDR3 DNA sequence: TGTGCCAGCAGTGCGTGGACAGGGGCCGGGGCCAACGTCCTGACTTTC. It yields the protein CASSAWTGAGANVLTF.

This clonotype was seen repeatedly, ten times or more. The chain recombines TRBV27 with TRBJ2-6; perhaps D is TRBD1 or TRBD2 (5 bases each). The CDR3 extends over 14 amino acids. Trimming removed 7 bases at V and 9 bases at J, with 16 bases between. The germline gives CDR1 MNHEY, CDR2 SMNVEV (reference sequence). The CDR3 DNA follows: TGTGCCAGCACCAATCCAGGGAGCGGCAACGTCCTGACTTTC. Protein product: CASTNPGSGNVLTF.

This clonotype was detected many times. This chain uses TRBV11-2 with TRBJ2-3; D remains unclear. This CDR3 comprises 11 residues. Trimming shortened V by 6 bases and J by 4 bases, and 5 bases separated the two germline ends. The germline V gene encodes CDR1 SGHAT and CDR2 FQNNGV. The CDR3 loop is CASSRADTQYF. The CDR3 nucleotides are TGTGCCAGCAGTCGGGCAGATACGCAGTATTTT.

This clonotype showed up many times. J is TRBJ2-3 and V is TRBV7-9, with D unclear. V gave up 3 bases and J gave up 0 bases, with 10 bases separating them. The germline V gene encodes CDR1 SEHNR and CDR2 FQNEAQ (reference sequence). This CDR3 spans 15 amino acids. DNA for the CDR3: TGTGCCAGCAGCTTCTCGTTAGGTAGCACAGATACGCAGTATTTT. Protein sequence: CASSFSLGSTDTQYF.

Ten or more counts support this clonotype. The chain links TRBV5-1 to TRBJ2-1; D unclear. Between the trimmed V and J ends, which lost 0 bases and 3 bases, there was a span of 10 bases. Germline V gene lookup returns CDR1 SGHRS and CDR2 YFSETQ. The CDR3 loop spans 15 amino acids. The DNA for the CDR3 is TGCGCCAGCAGCTTGGGTGTGGGATTCTACAATGAGCAGTTCTTC. It specifies CASSLGVGFYNEQFF.

This clonotype showed up many times. The chain uses TRBV5-1 and TRBJ2-5; D not resolved. From germline, CDR1 is SGHRS and CDR2 YFSETQ. V was cut by 4 bases and J by 4 bases, with 14 bases left in between. The CDR3 loop spans 14 amino acids. DNA of the CDR3: TGCGCCAGCAGCACCGAACCCTCTCGAGAGACCCAGTACTTC. Translated, it gives CASSTEPSRETQYF.

The table lists this clonotype with a few counts. The V and J genes are TRBV7-7 and TRBJ2-2; 11 bases fit TRBD1. V was clipped by 5 bases and J by 5 bases; unmatched bases: 7. The CDR3 is 16 residues long. In germline, CDR1 is SSHAT, CDR2 FNYEAQ (reference sequence). The CDR3 coding sequence is TGTGCCAGCAGCGACCGCGGGACAGGGGGAACCGGGGAGCTGTTTTTT. This codes for CASSDRGTGGTGELFF.

In its sample, this clonotype was seen many times. The V and J genes are TRBV28 and TRBJ1-6; D is undetermined. Germline V CDR1 and CDR2: MDHEN, SYDVKM. The CDR3 extends over 16 amino acids. The ends were cut back, 3 bases at V and 4 bases at J, with 13 bases in the middle. The CDR3: CASSFVFSGYNSPLHF. DNA for the CDR3: TGTGCCAGCAGTTTTGTCTTCAGTGGGTATAATTCACCCCTCCACTTT.

The J gene is TRBJ2-3, the V gene TRBV11-2, with D hard to call. This CDR3 region has 12 residues. V gave up 4 bases and J gave up 7 bases, with 9 bases separating them. The V gene's germline CDR1 is SGHAT and CDR2 FQNNGV. The CDR3 nucleotides read TGTGCCAGCAGCTACTCCCGGAATACGCAGTATTTT. Its protein is CASSYSRNTQYF.

This clonotype was found a few times. V usage is TRBV5-4 and J usage is TRBJ2-7; D gene uncertain. Per the germline V gene, CDR1 is SGHNT and CDR2 is YYREEE (reference sequence). The ends were cut back, 7 bases at V and 5 bases at J, with 16 bases in the middle. The CDR3 is 13 amino acids. CDR3 region: CASWTGPSDEQYF. The CDR3 region has the DNA TGTGCCAGCTGGACCGGACCCTCGGACGAGCAGTACTTC.

This clonotype occurred many times. V and J are TRBV7-2 and TRBJ2-7; no clear D gene. Trimming pared 2 bases from V and 1 base from J, leaving 6 bases between. This CDR3 spans 13 amino acids. The germline gives CDR1 SGHTA, CDR2 FQGNSA. The CDR3 DNA follows: TGTGCCAGCAGCTTAACTCGGTCCTACGAGCAGTACTTC. Its translation is CASSLTRSYEQYF. The whole variable domain, filled in from reference TRBV7-2 and TRBJ2-7, reads GAGVSQSPSNKVTEKGKDVELRCDPISGHTALYWYRQSLGQGLEFLIYFQGNSAPDKSGLPSDRFSAERTGGSVSTLTIQRTQQEDSAVYLCASSLTRSYEQYFGPGTRLTVT.

This clonotype was recorded at least ten times. The rearrangement joins TRBV28 to TRBJ2-7; 7 positions match TRBD1. Trimming removed 6 bases from V and 3 bases from J; junction bases left unmatched: 11. This CDR3 is 15 amino acids long. The germline V gene has CDR1 MDHEN and CDR2 SYDVKM. The CDR3 spells CASSTDRLFVYEQYF. Here the CDR3 DNA reads TGTGCCAGCAGCACGGACAGGCTCTTCGTCTACGAGCAGTACTTC.

The chain has TRBV5-6 and TRBJ2-7, with D unclear. The V gene's germline CDR1 is SGHDT and CDR2 YYEEEE. The CDR3 runs 14 residues. V gave up 0 bases and J gave up 2 bases, with 9 bases separating them. CDR3 sequence: CASSLGRWAYEQYF. In nucleotides, the CDR3 is TGTGCCAGCAGCTTGGGCCGGTGGGCCTACGAGCAGTACTTC.

The sample holds many counts of this clonotype. The genes are TRBV5-1 and TRBJ1-2; D is uncertain. The CDR3 totals 14 residues. V was shortened by 2 bases and J by 1 base, with 9 bases between the two germline ends. Germline V gene lookup returns CDR1 SGHRS and CDR2 YFSETQ. CDR3 sequence reads: CASSLPGYNYGYTF. CDR3 DNA sequence: TGCGCCAGCAGCTTACCGGGATATAACTATGGCTACACCTTC.

This clonotype came up many times. In DNA, the CDR3 is TGTGCCAGCAGCGGTTCTGGAAACACCATATATTTT. Translating it yields CASSGSGNTIYF. The rearrangement uses TRBV28 and TRBJ1-3; unclear D gene. V was pared by 6 bases and J by 1 base, with 4 bases between. The CDR3 sequence is 12 residues long. Germline CDR1 and CDR2: MDHEN and SYDVKM.

There are many counts of this clonotype. The chain has TRBV11-2 and TRBJ2-7; D not resolved. Germline V gene lookup returns CDR1 SGHAT and CDR2 FQNNGV. The length of the CDR3 is 15 residues. Trimming took 0 bases from V and 6 from J, leaving 15 bases between them. The CDR3 DNA reads as TGTGCCAGCAGCTTAGATCACCGGAGACCGGGCGAGCAGTACTTC. Protein product: CASSLDHRRPGEQYF.

This chain uses TRBV7-6 with TRBJ2-2; D tentatively fits TRBD1 or TRBD2 (5 bases each). This CDR3 has 13 residues. Trimming took off 5 bases at V and 7 bases at J, with 11 bases between the two ends. The germline V gene encodes CDR1 SGHVS and CDR2 FNYEAQ. The CDR3 nucleotides are TGTGCCAGCAGCGAGAGAGGGGTCGGGGAGCTGTTTTTT. Protein sequence: CASSERGVGELFF.

This chain joins TRBV6-5 and TRBJ2-2; D is unclear. V shed 2 bases and J shed 10 bases, with 11 bases lying between them. The germline CDR1 and CDR2 sequences are MNHEY and SVGAGI. This CDR3 comprises 13 residues. The CDR3 nucleotides read TGTGCCAGCAGTTACATGGGTGCCGTGGAGCTGTTTTTT. This codes for CASSYMGAVELFF.

This clonotype was found once. The chain couples TRBV28 to TRBJ2-6; D gene ambiguous. The CDR3 loop spans 20 amino acids. Per germline, CDR1 MDHEN and CDR2 SYDVKM. V was trimmed by 2 bases and J by 0 bases, leaving 20 bases between them. CDR3 protein: CASSLGSRGTSSSGANVLTF. The CDR3 nucleotides are TGTGCCAGCAGTTTAGGGTCCCGAGGAACTTCCAGCTCTGGGGCCAACGTCCTGACTTTC.

At least ten counts were recorded for this clonotype. The chain employs TRBV27 and TRBJ2-7; tentatively, D is TRBD2 (5 bases). The CDR3 sequence is 16 residues long. The germline V gene encodes CDR1 MNHEY and CDR2 SMNVEV (reference sequence). Trimming left V 6 bases short and J 2 bases short, with 20 bases between. CDR3 sequence: CASSREWVSTTYEQYF. The CDR3 nucleotides read TGTGCCAGCAGCCGGGAATGGGTTTCTACGACCTACGAGCAGTACTTC.

This clonotype was seen ten or more times. The rearrangement links TRBV29-1 to TRBJ2-3; no clear D. Germline values: CDR1 SQVTM, CDR2 ANQGSEA. Trimming left V 6 bases short and J 1 base short, with 8 bases between. The CDR3 has 12 residues. CDR3 loop: CSVPHGTDTQYF. The CDR3 DNA is TGCAGCGTCCCCCATGGCACAGATACGCAGTATTTT.

This clonotype was recorded at least ten times. V and J are TRBV2 and TRBJ1-2; D is uncertain. From germline, CDR1 is SNHLY and CDR2 FYNNEI. CDR3 length equals 14 residues. The V and J ends lost 3 bases and 5 bases respectively, with 13 bases between them. CDR3 amino acids: CASSDVGSGYGYTF. Here the CDR3 DNA reads TGTGCCAGCAGTGATGTGGGGAGTGGTTATGGCTACACCTTC. The whole variable domain, filled in from reference TRBV2 and TRBJ1-2, reads EPEVTQTPSHQVTQMGQEVILRCVPISNHLYFYWYRQILGQKVEFLVSFYNNEISEKSEIFDDQFSVERPDGSNFTLKIRSTKLEDSAMYFCASSDVGSGYGYTFGSGTRLTVV.

This clonotype was picked up many times. The chain recombines TRBV3-1 with TRBJ2-7; D not certain. The CDR3 runs 12 residues. In germline, CDR1 is LGHDT, CDR2 YNNKEL (reference sequence). Trimming removed 1 base at V and 4 bases at J, with 5 bases between. The CDR3: CASSQGVYEQYF. Here the CDR3 DNA reads TGTGCCAGCAGCCAAGGCGTTTACGAGCAGTACTTC.